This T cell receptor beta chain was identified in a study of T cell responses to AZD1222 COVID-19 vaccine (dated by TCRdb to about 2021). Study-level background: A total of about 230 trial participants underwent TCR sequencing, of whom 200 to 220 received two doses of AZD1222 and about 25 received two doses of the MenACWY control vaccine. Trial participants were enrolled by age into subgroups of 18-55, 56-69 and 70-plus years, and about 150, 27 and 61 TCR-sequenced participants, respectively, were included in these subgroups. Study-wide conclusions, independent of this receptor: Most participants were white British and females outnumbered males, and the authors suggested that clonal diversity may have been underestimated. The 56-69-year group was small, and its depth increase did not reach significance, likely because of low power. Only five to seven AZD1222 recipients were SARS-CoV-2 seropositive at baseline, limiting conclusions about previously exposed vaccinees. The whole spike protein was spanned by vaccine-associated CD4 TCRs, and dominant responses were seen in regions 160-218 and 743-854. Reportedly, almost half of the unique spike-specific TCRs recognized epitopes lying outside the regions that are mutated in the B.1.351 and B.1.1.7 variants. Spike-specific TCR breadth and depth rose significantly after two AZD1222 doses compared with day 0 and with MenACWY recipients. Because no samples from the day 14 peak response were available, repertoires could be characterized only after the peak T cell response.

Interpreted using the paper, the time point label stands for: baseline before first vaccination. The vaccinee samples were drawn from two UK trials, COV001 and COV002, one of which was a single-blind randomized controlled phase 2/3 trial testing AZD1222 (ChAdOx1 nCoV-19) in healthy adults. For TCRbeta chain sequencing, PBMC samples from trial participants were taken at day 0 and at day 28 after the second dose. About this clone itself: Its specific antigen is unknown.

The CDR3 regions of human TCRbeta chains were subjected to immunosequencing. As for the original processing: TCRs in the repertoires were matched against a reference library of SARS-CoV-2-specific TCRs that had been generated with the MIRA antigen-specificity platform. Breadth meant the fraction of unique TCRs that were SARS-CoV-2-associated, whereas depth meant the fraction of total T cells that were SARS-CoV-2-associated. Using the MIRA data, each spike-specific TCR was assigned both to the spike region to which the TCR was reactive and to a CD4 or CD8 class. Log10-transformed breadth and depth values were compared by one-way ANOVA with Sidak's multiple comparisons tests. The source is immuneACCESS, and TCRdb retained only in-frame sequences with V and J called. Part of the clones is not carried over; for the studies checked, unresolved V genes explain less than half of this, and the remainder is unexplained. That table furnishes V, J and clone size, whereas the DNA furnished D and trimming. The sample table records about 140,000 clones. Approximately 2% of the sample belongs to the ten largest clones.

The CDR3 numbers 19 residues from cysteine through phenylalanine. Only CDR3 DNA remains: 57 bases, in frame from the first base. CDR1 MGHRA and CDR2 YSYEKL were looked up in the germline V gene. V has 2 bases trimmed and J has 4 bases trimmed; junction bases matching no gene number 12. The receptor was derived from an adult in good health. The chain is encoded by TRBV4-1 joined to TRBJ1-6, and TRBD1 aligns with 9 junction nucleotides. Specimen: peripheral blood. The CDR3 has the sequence CASSQTGQGDESYNSPLHF. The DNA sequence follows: TGCGCCAGCAGCCAAACGGGACAGGGTGATGAGTCGTATAATTCACCCCTCCACTTT.